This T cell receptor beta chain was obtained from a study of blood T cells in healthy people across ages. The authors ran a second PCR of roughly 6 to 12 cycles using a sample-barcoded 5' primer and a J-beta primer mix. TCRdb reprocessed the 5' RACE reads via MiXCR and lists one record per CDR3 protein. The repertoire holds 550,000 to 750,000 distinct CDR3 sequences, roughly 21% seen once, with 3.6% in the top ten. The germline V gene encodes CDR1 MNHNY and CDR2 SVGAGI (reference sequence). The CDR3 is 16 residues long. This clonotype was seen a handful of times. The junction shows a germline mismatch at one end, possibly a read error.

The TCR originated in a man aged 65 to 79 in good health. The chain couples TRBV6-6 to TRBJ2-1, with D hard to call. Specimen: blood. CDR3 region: CASSYSQGARYNEQLF. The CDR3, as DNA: TGTGCCAGCAGTTACTCCCAAGGAGCTCGATACAATGAGCAGCTCTTC.